The rows below give T cell receptor beta chains drawn from one sample of a study of T cell responses to AZD1222 COVID-19 vaccine. TCRdb's copy holds only in-frame clones and misses some; the assay was immunoSEQ multiplex PCR. The sample records more than 65,000 clones, approximately 80% being singletons. Sample: peripheral blood, taken on day 0 of AZD1222 vaccination. The source is an adult in good health. The CDR3 runs from the conserved cysteine through the conserved F or W. A D gene is named only where the DNA matches it firmly. Not every row has a clone size; where given, it reads once, few, many or a size class.

V	D	size	J	CDR3	DNA
TRBV11-2	.	.	TRBJ1-5	CASSLYTDSNQPQHF	TGTGCCAGCAGCCTCTACACCGATAGCAATCAGCCCCAGCATTTT
TRBV7-8	.	.	TRBJ2-5	CASSPFQETQYF	TGTGCCAGCAGCCCTTTCCAAGAGACCCAGTACTTC
TRBV10-2	TRBD1	.	TRBJ1-2	CASSDQGAGGYTF	TGCGCCAGCAGTGATCAGGGGGCCGGTGGCTACACCTTC
TRBV30	.	.	TRBJ2-3	CAWSPGRDTQYF	TGTGCCTGGAGCCCCGGAAGGGATACGCAGTATTTT
TRBV5-1	TRBD1	.	TRBJ1-4	CASSMGQRDEKLFF	TGCGCCAGCAGCATGGGACAGAGAGATGAAAAACTGTTTTTT
TRBV6-6	.	few	TRBJ1-4	CASSGAPGGEKLFF	TGTGCCAGCAGTGGGGCCCCCGGTGGGGAAAAACTGTTTTTT
TRBV2	.	.	TRBJ1-6	CASSSDRPPLHF	TGTGCCAGCAGTTCGGACAGACCACCCCTCCACTTT
TRBV27	TRBD2	.	TRBJ2-2	CASSTPLAGGPTGELFF	TGTGCCAGCAGTACCCCACTAGCGGGAGGCCCCACCGGGGAGCTGTTTTTT
TRBV7-9	TRBD1	.	TRBJ2-3	CASSPGGATDTQYF	TGTGCCAGCAGCCCAGGGGGCGCGACAGATACGCAGTATTTT
TRBV2	.	.	TRBJ1-5	CASSESAGAGAYSNQPQHF	TGTGCCAGCAGTGAAAGTGCTGGGGCAGGGGCCTATAGCAATCAGCCCCAGCATTTT
TRBV2	TRBD2	once	TRBJ2-1	CASKEFSGVSYNEQFF	TGTGCCAGCAAGGAGTTTAGCGGGGTCTCCTACAATGAGCAGTTCTTC
TRBV5-6	TRBD1	few	TRBJ1-4	CASSTTGTGNEKLFF	TGTGCCAGCAGCACTACCGGGACAGGGAATGAAAAACTGTTTTTT
TRBV2	.	.	TRBJ1-2	CASLPDGAYNYGYTF	TGTGCCAGCCTACCCGACGGGGCTTATAACTATGGCTACACCTTC
TRBV28	TRBD1	.	TRBJ1-6	CASKTPGGQGANSPLHF	TGTGCCAGCAAAACCCCAGGCGGACAGGGGGCAAATTCACCCCTCCACTTT